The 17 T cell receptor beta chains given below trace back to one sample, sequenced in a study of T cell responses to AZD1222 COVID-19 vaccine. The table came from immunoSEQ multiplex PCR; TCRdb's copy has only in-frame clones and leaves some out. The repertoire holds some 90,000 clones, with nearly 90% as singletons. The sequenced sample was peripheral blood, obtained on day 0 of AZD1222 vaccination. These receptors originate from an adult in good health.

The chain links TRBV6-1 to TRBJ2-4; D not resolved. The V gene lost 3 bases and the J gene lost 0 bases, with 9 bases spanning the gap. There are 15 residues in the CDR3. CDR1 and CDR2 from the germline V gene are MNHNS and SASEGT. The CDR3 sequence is CASSDTTIAKNIQYF. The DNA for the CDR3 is TGTGCCAGCAGTGATACTACGATAGCCAAAAACATTCAGTACTTC.

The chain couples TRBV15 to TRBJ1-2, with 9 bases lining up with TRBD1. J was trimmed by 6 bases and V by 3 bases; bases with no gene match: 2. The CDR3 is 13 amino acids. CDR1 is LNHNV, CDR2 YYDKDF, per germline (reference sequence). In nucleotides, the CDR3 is TGTGCCACCAGCAGGGACAGGGGAGATGGCTACACCTTC. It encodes CATSRDRGDGYTF.

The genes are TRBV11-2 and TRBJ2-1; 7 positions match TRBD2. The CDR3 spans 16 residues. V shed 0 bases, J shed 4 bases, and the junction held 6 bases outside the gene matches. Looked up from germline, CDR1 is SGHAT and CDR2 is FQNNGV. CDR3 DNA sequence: TGTGCCAGCAGCTTAGAGGCGGGAGCGGCTTACAATGAGCAGTTCTTC. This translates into CASSLEAGAAYNEQFF.

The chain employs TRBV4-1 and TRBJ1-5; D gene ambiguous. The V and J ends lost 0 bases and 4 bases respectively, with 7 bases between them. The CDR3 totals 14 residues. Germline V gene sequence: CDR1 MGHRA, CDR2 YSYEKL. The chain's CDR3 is CASSQDQSNQPQHF. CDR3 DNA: TGCGCCAGCAGCCAAGACCAGAGTAATCAGCCCCAGCATTTT.

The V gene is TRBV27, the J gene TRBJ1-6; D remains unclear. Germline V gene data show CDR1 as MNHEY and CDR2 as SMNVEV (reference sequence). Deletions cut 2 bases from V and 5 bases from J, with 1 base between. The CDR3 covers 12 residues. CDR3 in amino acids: CASSLNNSPLHF. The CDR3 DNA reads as TGTGCCAGCAGTTTAAATAATTCACCCCTCCACTTT.

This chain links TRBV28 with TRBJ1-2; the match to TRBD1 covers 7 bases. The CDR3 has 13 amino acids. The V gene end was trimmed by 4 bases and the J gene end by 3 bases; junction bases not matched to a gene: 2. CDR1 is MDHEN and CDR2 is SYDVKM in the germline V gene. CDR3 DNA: TGTGCCAGCAGTTCCGGACAGGACTATGGCTACACCTTC. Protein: CASSSGQDYGYTF.

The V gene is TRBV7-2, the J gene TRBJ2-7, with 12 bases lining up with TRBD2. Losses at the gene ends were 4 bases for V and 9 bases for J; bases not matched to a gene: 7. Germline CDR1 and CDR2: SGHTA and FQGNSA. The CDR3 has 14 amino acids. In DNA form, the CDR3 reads TGTGCCAGCAGCTACCCTAGCGGGGGGGAAGGGCAGTACTTC. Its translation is CASSYPSGGEGQYF.

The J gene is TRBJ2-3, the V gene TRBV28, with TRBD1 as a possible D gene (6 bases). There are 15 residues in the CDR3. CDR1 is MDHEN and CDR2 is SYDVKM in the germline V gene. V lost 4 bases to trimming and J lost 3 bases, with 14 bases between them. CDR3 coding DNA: TGTGCCAGCAGTTCAGCCGGGACACTGACAGATACGCAGTATTTT. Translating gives CASSSAGTLTDTQYF.

CDR3 residues: CASIRGTGGVNEKLFF. Written as DNA, the CDR3 is TGTGCCAGCATTAGGGGGACAGGGGGTGTTAATGAAAAACTGTTTTTT. J is TRBJ1-4 and V is TRBV2, with 11 bases lining up with TRBD1. Germline V gene lookup returns CDR1 SNHLY and CDR2 FYNNEI. This CDR3 region has 16 residues. The junction had 8 bases not matched to a gene; V was cut back by 7 bases and J by 4 bases.

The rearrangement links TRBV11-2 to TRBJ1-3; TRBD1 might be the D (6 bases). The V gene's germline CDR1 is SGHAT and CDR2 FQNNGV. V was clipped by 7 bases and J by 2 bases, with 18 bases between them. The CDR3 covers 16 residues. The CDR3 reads CASTPRGRGPGNTIYF. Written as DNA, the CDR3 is TGTGCCAGCACCCCGAGGGGCAGGGGCCCTGGAAACACCATATATTTT.

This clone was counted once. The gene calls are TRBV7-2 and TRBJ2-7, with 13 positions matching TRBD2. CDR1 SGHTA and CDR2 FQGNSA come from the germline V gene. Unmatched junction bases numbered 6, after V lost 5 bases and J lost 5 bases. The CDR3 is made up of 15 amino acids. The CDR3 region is CASSPGLAGVNEQYF. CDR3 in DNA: TGTGCCAGCAGCCCCGGACTAGCGGGGGTAAACGAGCAGTACTTC.

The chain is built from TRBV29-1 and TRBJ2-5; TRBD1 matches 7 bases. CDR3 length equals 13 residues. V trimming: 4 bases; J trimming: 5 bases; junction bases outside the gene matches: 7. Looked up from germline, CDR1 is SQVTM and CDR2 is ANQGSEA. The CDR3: CSVARQGRETQYF. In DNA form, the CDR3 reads TGCAGCGTTGCCCGACAGGGTCGGGAGACCCAGTACTTC.

The CDR3 DNA is TGTGCCAGCAGAAGAGGGGGCAGCTATGGCTACACCTTC. Translation gives CASRRGGSYGYTF. The chain is built from TRBV27 and TRBJ1-2, with 7 bases lining up with TRBD1. CDR3 length: 13 amino acids. The V gene's germline CDR1 is MNHEY and CDR2 SMNVEV (reference sequence). The trim removed 6 bases at V and 4 bases at J, leaving 5 bases unmatched.

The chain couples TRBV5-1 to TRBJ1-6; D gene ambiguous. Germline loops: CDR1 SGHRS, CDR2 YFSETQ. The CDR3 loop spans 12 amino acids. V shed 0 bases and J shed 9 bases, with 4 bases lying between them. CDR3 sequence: CASSLGSSPLHF. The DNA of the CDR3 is TGCGCCAGCAGCTTGGGGAGTTCACCCCTCCACTTT. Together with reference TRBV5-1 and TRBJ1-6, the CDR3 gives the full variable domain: KAGVTQTPRYLIKTRGQQVTLSCSPISGHRSVSWYQQTPGQGLQFLFEYFSETQRNKGNFPGRFSGRQFSNSRSEMNVSTLELGDSALYLCASSLGSSPLHFGNGTRLTVT.

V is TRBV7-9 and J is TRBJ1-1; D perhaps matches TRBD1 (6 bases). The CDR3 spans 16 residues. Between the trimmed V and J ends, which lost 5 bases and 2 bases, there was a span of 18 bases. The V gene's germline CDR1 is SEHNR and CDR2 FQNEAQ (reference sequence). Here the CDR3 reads CASSPRKTGYNTEAFF. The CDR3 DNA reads TGTGCCAGCAGCCCTAGGAAAACAGGGTACAACACTGAAGCTTTCTTT.

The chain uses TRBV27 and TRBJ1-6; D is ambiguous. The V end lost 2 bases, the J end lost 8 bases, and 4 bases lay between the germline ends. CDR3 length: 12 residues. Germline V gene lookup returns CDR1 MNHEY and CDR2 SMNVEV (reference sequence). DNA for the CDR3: TGTGCCAGCAGTTTAAGGGATTCACCCCTCCACTTT. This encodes CASSLRDSPLHF.

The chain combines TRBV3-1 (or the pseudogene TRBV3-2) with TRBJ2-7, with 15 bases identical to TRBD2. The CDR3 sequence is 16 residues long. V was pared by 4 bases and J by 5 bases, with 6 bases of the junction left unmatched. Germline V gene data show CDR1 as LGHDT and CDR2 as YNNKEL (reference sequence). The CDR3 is CASSPGTSGRTHEQYF. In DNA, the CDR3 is TGTGCCAGCAGCCCCGGGACTAGCGGGAGGACCCACGAGCAGTACTTC.